These 10 T cell receptor beta chains were all obtained from the same sample, sequenced in a study of blood T cell repertoires in COVID-19. Libraries were prepared by immunoSEQ multiplex PCR; TCRdb keeps only in-frame clonotypes and omits some of them. The sample holds over 250,000 clones; approximately 90% are singletons and the top ten take 6.3%. Sequenced sample: peripheral blood. The source is a woman aged 45-60 years with COVID-19, enrolled during active disease.

J is TRBJ2-1 and V is TRBV19; 14 bases are a match to TRBD2. V lost 5 bases and J lost 7; bases outside the gene matches: 16. Germline V gene data show CDR1 as LNHDA and CDR2 as SQIVND (reference sequence). This CDR3 spans 19 amino acids. The CDR3 DNA is TGTGCCAGTAGTGGAGGACTAGCGGGAGGATCTATCAGGGGTAATGAGCAGTTCTTC. Residues: CASSGGLAGGSIRGNEQFF.

This sequence joins TRBV5-1 and TRBJ2-1; 10 nucleotides line up with TRBD2. In germline, CDR1 is SGHRS, CDR2 YFSETQ. This CDR3 spans 16 amino acids. V lost 1 base and J lost 6; bases outside the gene matches: 7. CDR3 loop: CASSLTGTSEVNEQFF. The CDR3 DNA is TGCGCCAGCAGCTTGACCGGGACTAGCGAGGTCAATGAGCAGTTCTTC.

The chain links TRBV7-9 to TRBJ1-2, with a possible D match to TRBD1 (5 bases). The CDR3 runs 14 residues. Trimming removed 1 base at V and 6 bases at J, with 12 bases between. The germline gives CDR1 SEHNR, CDR2 FQNEAQ (reference sequence). For the CDR3, the DNA is TGTGCCAGCAGCTTAGATCGGGGGTCCAATGGCTACACCTTC. It yields the protein CASSLDRGSNGYTF.

The chain uses TRBV5-8 and TRBJ2-3; D may be TRBD1 (6 bases). Germline loops: CDR1 SGHTS, CDR2 YDEGEE. Trimming left V 0 bases short and J 2 bases short, with 13 bases between. CDR3 length: 16 residues. CDR3 loop: CASSLGVGQLTDTQYF. The CDR3, as DNA: TGTGCCAGCAGCTTGGGTGTCGGACAGCTCACAGATACGCAGTATTTT.

This chain uses TRBV3-1 (or the pseudogene TRBV3-2) with TRBJ2-5, with 12 bases that match TRBD2. Germline CDR1 LGHDT, CDR2 YNNKEL (reference sequence). Trimming took 0 bases from V and 5 from J; bases not matched to a gene: 7. The CDR3 covers 17 residues. The CDR3, as DNA: TGTGCCAGCAGCCAAGATCGGACTAGCGGGATCGGTGAGACCCAGTACTTC. Translated, it gives CASSQDRTSGIGETQYF.

J is TRBJ1-5 and V is TRBV19; tentatively, D is TRBD1 (6 bases). In germline, CDR1 is LNHDA, CDR2 SQIVND (reference sequence). The V and J ends lost 9 bases and 3 bases respectively, with 36 bases between them. This CDR3 has 21 amino acids. The CDR3 loop reads CARHRGHEKRNIMITNQPQHF. The CDR3 DNA sequence: TGTGCCAGGCACCGGGGACACGAGAAACGGAATATTATGATAACCAATCAGCCCCAGCATTTT.

The chain employs TRBV5-5 and TRBJ2-7; D might be TRBD2 (6 bases). The CDR3 spans 15 residues. Germline lookup yields CDR1 SGHKS and CDR2 YYEKEE (reference sequence). V lost 4 bases and J lost 3, with 17 bases in between. The CDR3 sequence: CASSRRDSWLYEQYF. CDR3 nucleotides: TGTGCCAGCAGCCGACGGGACTCCTGGCTCTACGAGCAGTACTTC.

The chain links TRBV5-8 to TRBJ2-5; 9 positions match TRBD2. CDR3 size: 15 residues. In germline, CDR1 is SGHTS, CDR2 YDEGEE. J gave up 2 bases and V 4 bases, and 6 bases lay outside the gene matches. CDR3: CASSLSGSVQETQYF. In DNA form, the CDR3 reads TGTGCCAGCAGCCTTAGCGGGAGCGTTCAAGAGACCCAGTACTTC.

J is TRBJ1-1 and V is TRBV3-1 (or the pseudogene TRBV3-2); the D gene is possibly TRBD1 (6 bases). The CDR3 totals 14 residues. Trimming cost V 5 bases and J 5 bases, with 15 bases left between them. Germline CDR1 reads LGHDT; CDR2 reads YNNKEL (reference sequence). CDR3 loop: CASSFSGGRTEAFF. DNA for the CDR3: TGTGCCAGCAGCTTCTCGGGGGGGCGAACTGAAGCTTTCTTT.

The CDR3 sequence: CASSKDRSTDTQYF. CDR3 nucleotide sequence: TGCGCCAGCAGCAAGGACAGAAGCACAGATACGCAGTATTTT. The chain joins TRBV5-1 to TRBJ2-3; D is possibly TRBD1 (6 bases). Trimming left V 4 bases short and J 0 bases short, with 9 bases between. Germline values: CDR1 SGHRS, CDR2 YFSETQ. The CDR3 extends over 14 amino acids.